These 31 T cell receptor beta chains came from one sample sequenced in a study of T cell responses to AZD1222 COVID-19 vaccine. Profiled with immunoSEQ multiplex PCR; TCRdb holds only in-frame clones, not every one. The table has around 44,000 clones, 80% to 90% seen once. The sequencing here drew on peripheral blood, taken 28 days after the second AZD1222 dose. The source is an adult who received the AZD1222 COVID-19 vaccine.

The chain employs TRBV15 and TRBJ2-7, with unresolved D. Trimming removed 0 bases at V and 3 bases at J, with 9 bases between. This CDR3 is built from 14 residues. Germline V gene lookup returns CDR1 LNHNV and CDR2 YYDKDF (reference sequence). CDR3 sequence: CATSREIHSYEQYF. In nucleotides, the CDR3 is TGTGCCACCAGCAGAGAGATCCACAGCTACGAGCAGTACTTC.

The V call is TRBV11-3, the J call TRBJ2-5, with a weak D call TRBD2 (6 bases). From germline, CDR1 is SGHNT and CDR2 YENEEA. This CDR3 region has 14 residues. V lost 5 bases and J 2 bases, leaving 12 bases between the germline ends. CDR3 nucleotide sequence: TGTGCCAGCAGCCCCCGGGACTCTCAAGAGACCCAGTACTTC. It specifies CASSPRDSQETQYF. Filled out from reference TRBV11-3 and TRBJ2-5, the complete variable domain reads EAGVVQSPRYKIIEKKQPVAFWCNPISGHNTLYWYLQNLGQGPELLIRYENEEAVDDSQLPKDRFSAERLKGVDSTLKIQPAELGDSAVYLCASSPRDSQETQYFGPGTRLLVL.

The chain is built from TRBV10-3 and TRBJ2-7, with 10 bases that match TRBD2. Trimming cost V 11 bases and J 6 bases; bases outside gene matches: 10. From germline, CDR1 is ENHRY and CDR2 SYGVKD. CDR3 length: 13 residues. The CDR3 protein is CASEEREGGEQYF. CDR3 DNA: TGTGCCTCCGAGGAGCGGGAGGGGGGCGAGCAGTACTTC.

This clone was seen a handful of times. V usage is TRBV27 and J usage is TRBJ1-5; perhaps TRBD1 as D (6 bases). V lost 6 bases, J lost 2 bases, and 11 bases lay in between. The CDR3 extends over 14 amino acids. Germline loops: CDR1 MNHEY, CDR2 SMNVEV (reference sequence). The CDR3 DNA reads as TGTGCCAGCAGAAGGACAGACCGCAATCAGCCCCAGCATTTT. This gives the protein CASRRTDRNQPQHF.

J is TRBJ1-1 and V is TRBV6-5; 7 bases agree with TRBD1. J lost 0 bases, V lost 6 bases, and 7 bases had no gene match. The CDR3 extends over 15 amino acids. Germline loops: CDR1 MNHEY, CDR2 SVGAGI. This CDR3 is CASRRDSNLNTEAFF. For the CDR3, the DNA is TGTGCCAGCAGGCGGGACAGCAACCTGAACACTGAAGCTTTCTTT.

CDR3 sequence: CASTGAGGPGGTQYF. CDR3 DNA sequence: TGTGCCAGCACCGGAGCGGGAGGGCCAGGGGGGACCCAGTACTTC. This chain joins TRBV6-5 and TRBJ2-5, with TRBD2 identical over 10 bases. The trim removed 7 bases at V and 7 bases at J, leaving 12 bases unmatched. The CDR3 length is 15 residues. The germline CDR1 and CDR2 sequences are MNHEY and SVGAGI.

As DNA, the CDR3 is TGTGCCAGCTCATCCTTACAAGTCAATCAGCCCCAGCATTTT. Its translation: CASSSLQVNQPQHF. The chain links TRBV18 to TRBJ1-5; unclear D gene. The CDR3 totals 14 residues. Trimming removed 5 bases from V and 3 bases from J, with 11 bases in between. Germline values: CDR1 KGHSH, CDR2 LQKENI.

The chain couples TRBV5-5 to TRBJ2-7; D gene ambiguous. V gave up 1 base and J gave up 0 bases, with 11 bases separating them. CDR3 length: 15 residues. The germline V gene encodes CDR1 SGHKS and CDR2 YYEKEE (reference sequence). The CDR3 sequence is CASSLNQVRSYEQYF. CDR3 coding DNA: TGTGCCAGCAGCTTGAACCAGGTACGCTCCTACGAGCAGTACTTC.

This sequence joins TRBV9 and TRBJ1-1; 7 bases match TRBD1. Germline loops: CDR1 SGDLS, CDR2 YYNGEE. The CDR3 loop spans 17 amino acids. After removal of 2 bases from V and 0 bases from J, the junction contained 10 bases not matched to a gene. The CDR3: CASSVNLQGPMNTEAFF. CDR3 nucleotide sequence: TGTGCCAGCAGCGTGAACTTACAGGGGCCGATGAACACTGAAGCTTTCTTT. Together with reference TRBV9 and TRBJ1-1, the CDR3 gives the full variable domain: DSGVTQTPKHLITATGQRVTLRCSPRSGDLSVYWYQQSLDQGLQFLIQYYNGEERAKGNILERFSAQQFPDLHSELNLSSLELGDSALYFCASSVNLQGPMNTEAFFGQGTRLTVV.

The genes are TRBV7-8 and TRBJ2-5, with D possibly being TRBD1 (5 bases). V was shortened by 5 bases and J by 9 bases, with 10 bases between the two germline ends. Per the germline V gene, CDR1 is SGHVS and CDR2 is FQNEAQ. The CDR3 contains 11 residues. The CDR3 bases are TGTGCCAGCAGCCTCCAGGGCCCCCAGTACTTC. Its protein is CASSLQGPQYF. The variable domain in full, with the rest retrieved from reference TRBV7-8 and TRBJ2-5, is GAGVSQSPRYKVAKRGQDVALRCDPISGHVSLFWYQQALGQGPEFLTYFQNEAQLDKSGLPSDRFFAERPEGSVSTLKIQRTQQEDSAVYLCASSLQGPQYFGPGTRLLVL.

For the CDR3, the DNA is TGTGCCAGCAGTGGGGATTTCGGACAGGTCACAGATACGCAGTATTTT. This gives the protein CASSGDFGQVTDTQYF. The chain joins TRBV2 to TRBJ2-3, with TRBD1 matching 7 bases. Germline CDR1 SNHLY, CDR2 FYNNEI. V gave up 4 bases and J gave up 2 bases; unmatched junction bases: 9. This CDR3 has 16 residues.

J is TRBJ2-5 and V is TRBV19; 10 nucleotides line up with TRBD2. The CDR3 runs to 14 residues. CDR1 is LNHDA and CDR2 is SQIVND in the germline V gene (reference sequence). Unmatched junction bases numbered 2, after V lost 5 bases and J lost 2 bases. Here the CDR3 reads CASSSLAGQETQYF. Written as DNA, the CDR3 is TGTGCCAGTAGTTCACTAGCGGGACAAGAGACCCAGTACTTC. Full variable domain (outside the CDR3, taken from reference TRBV19 and TRBJ2-5): DGGITQSPKYLFRKEGQNVTLSCEQNLNHDAMYWYRQDPGQGLRLIYYSQIVNDFQKGDIAEGYSVSREKKESFPLTVTSAQKNPTAFYLCASSSLAGQETQYFGPGTRLLVL.

The V and J genes are TRBV5-1 and TRBJ1-1; 7 bases fit TRBD1. Trimming cost V 2 bases and J 6 bases; bases outside gene matches: 10. The CDR3 spans 15 residues. Germline V gene lookup returns CDR1 SGHRS and CDR2 YFSETQ. The CDR3 nucleotides are TGCGCCAGCAGCTTTAACCCGGGAGGGGGCGCTGAAGCTTTCTTT. Amino acids: CASSFNPGGGAEAFF. Based on the CDR3 plus reference TRBV5-1 and TRBJ1-1, the full variable domain is KAGVTQTPRYLIKTRGQQVTLSCSPISGHRSVSWYQQTPGQGLQFLFEYFSETQRNKGNFPGRFSGRQFSNSRSEMNVSTLELGDSALYLCASSFNPGGGAEAFFGQGTRLTVV.

The chain combines TRBV6-5 with TRBJ2-3, with TRBD1 matching 8 bases. Germline CDR1 MNHEY, CDR2 SVGAGI. The CDR3 has 15 amino acids. The V segment lost 7 bases and the J segment 5 bases; nucleotides outside the gene matches: 11. CDR3 sequence: CASNTIQGARDTQYF. In DNA, the CDR3 is TGTGCCAGCAACACAATTCAGGGGGCGAGAGATACGCAGTATTTT.

The chain employs TRBV7-3 and TRBJ2-5; 9 bases line up with TRBD2. Germline assignment: CDR1 SGHTA and CDR2 FQGTGA. J was trimmed by 5 bases and V by 4 bases; bases with no gene match: 8. There are 15 residues in the CDR3. CDR3 in amino acids: CASSSVGLAGETQYF. In nucleotides, the CDR3 is TGTGCCAGCAGCTCTGTGGGACTAGCTGGGGAGACCCAGTACTTC.

Here the CDR3 DNA reads TGTGCCAGCAGTTTCGGAGGAGCTGGGGCCAACGTCCTGACTTTC. This codes for CASSFGGAGANVLTF. This chain links TRBV28 with TRBJ2-6, with D perhaps TRBD2 (5 bases). The CDR3 consists of 15 residues. V was cut by 3 bases and J by 2 bases, with 8 bases left in between. Looked up from germline, CDR1 is MDHEN and CDR2 is SYDVKM.

The chain links TRBV5-4 to TRBJ2-1; 7 nucleotides align to TRBD2. With V trimmed by 2 bases and J by 9 bases, 8 bases remained unmatched. This CDR3 is built from 14 residues. CDR1 and CDR2 (germline): SGHNT, YYREEE (reference sequence). CDR3 sequence reads: CASSLREAGGEQFF. The CDR3 bases are TGTGCCAGCAGCTTACGGGAGGCTGGGGGTGAGCAGTTCTTC.

This chain connects TRBV30 to TRBJ1-1; maybe TRBD1 (5 bases). Germline CDR1 GTSNPN, CDR2 SVGIG (reference sequence). V lost 3 bases to trimming and J lost 11 bases, with 16 bases between them. The CDR3 extends over 12 amino acids. The CDR3 region has the DNA TGTGCCTGGAGCCTACGGGGGGGGTTGGCTTTCTTT. Encoded protein: CAWSLRGGLAFF. The full variable domain, with the rest looked up from reference TRBV30 and TRBJ1-1, is SQTIHQWPATLVQPVGSPLSLECTVEGTSNPNLYWYRQAAGRGLQLLFYSVGIGQISSEVPQNLSASRPQDRQFILSSKKLLLSDSGFYLCAWSLRGGLAFFGQGTRLTVV.

This clone appeared a single time. V usage is TRBV5-1 and J usage is TRBJ2-1; 10 bases map to TRBD2. CDR1 is SGHRS and CDR2 is YFSETQ in the germline V gene. With V trimmed by 0 bases and J by 5 bases, 5 bases remained unmatched. The CDR3 spans 16 residues. The CDR3 DNA sequence: TGCGCCAGCAGCTTGGTGTTAGCGGGAGGCCACAATGAGCAGTTCTTC. Amino acid sequence: CASSLVLAGGHNEQFF.

The V call is TRBV7-9, the J call TRBJ2-1; 9 bases are a match to TRBD2. Germline V CDR1 and CDR2: SEHNR, FQNEAQ (reference sequence). This CDR3 region has 15 residues. V gave up 3 bases and J gave up 4 bases; unmatched junction bases: 4. The CDR3 DNA follows: TGTGCCAGCAGCTTTGGCCTAGCGGGATACAATGAGCAGTTCTTC. It codes for CASSFGLAGYNEQFF.

The genes are TRBV29-1 and TRBJ2-1; no firm D call. Germline V gives CDR1 SQVTM, CDR2 ANQGSEA. With 1 base removed from V and 6 bases from J, the gap between germline ends came to 16 bases. This CDR3 is 15 amino acids long. The CDR3 sequence: CSVEGGSAAFNEQFF. In DNA, the CDR3 is TGCAGCGTTGAAGGAGGTAGTGCTGCATTCAATGAGCAGTTCTTC.

The chain links TRBV5-8 to TRBJ2-1, with D possibly being TRBD2 (7 bases). This CDR3 has 14 residues. Looked up from germline, CDR1 is SGHTS and CDR2 is YDEGEE. Trimming removed 5 bases at V and 9 bases at J, with 18 bases between. The CDR3 loop is CASRHRGGGGEQFF. The CDR3 nucleotides read TGTGCCAGCAGGCATCGTGGGGGGGGCGGTGAGCAGTTCTTC.

V is TRBV5-1 and J is TRBJ1-5; D remains unclear. This CDR3 contains 15 residues. Germline assignment: CDR1 SGHRS and CDR2 YFSETQ. V gave up 0 bases and J gave up 0 bases, with 7 bases separating them. DNA for the CDR3: TGCGCCAGCAGCTTGGACAGCAATAGCAATCAGCCCCAGCATTTT. It translates to CASSLDSNSNQPQHF.

The chain uses TRBV4-3 and TRBJ1-2, with 7 bases matching TRBD1. Germline lookup yields CDR1 LGHNA and CDR2 YSLEER. The trim removed 0 bases at V and 7 bases at J, leaving 17 bases unmatched. CDR3 length equals 18 residues. The CDR3 DNA sequence: TGCGCCAGCAGCCAAGATTGGGGCGAGGGGGCGCGGTATCTTGGCTACACCTTC. Its translation: CASSQDWGEGARYLGYTF.

The chain links TRBV25-1 to TRBJ2-7; 9 nucleotides agree with TRBD1. CDR1 MGHDK and CDR2 SYGVNS come from the germline V gene. The V gene end was trimmed by 3 bases and the J gene end by 5 bases; junction bases not matched to a gene: 5. The CDR3 consists of 14 residues. The CDR3 sequence is CASSEEDRGDEQYF. CDR3 sequence (DNA): TGTGCCAGCAGTGAGGAGGACAGGGGCGACGAGCAGTACTTC.

In this sample, this clone turned up once. The J gene is TRBJ2-7, the V gene TRBV28; 9 bases fit TRBD1. Trimming took 2 bases from V and 3 from J; bases not matched to a gene: 5. The CDR3 is 15 amino acids. Germline CDR1 reads MDHEN; CDR2 reads SYDVKM. The CDR3 reads CASSLVGQGLYEQYF. CDR3 nucleotides: TGTGCCAGCAGTTTAGTGGGACAGGGTCTCTACGAGCAGTACTTC. Full variable domain (outside the CDR3, taken from reference TRBV28 and TRBJ2-7): DVKVTQSSRYLVKRTGEKVFLECVQDMDHENMFWYRQDPGLGLRLIYFSYDVKMKEKGDIPEGYSVSREKKERFSLILESASTNQTSMYLCASSLVGQGLYEQYFGPGTRLTVT.

This chain uses TRBV19 with TRBJ1-5; D gene uncertain. CDR1 LNHDA and CDR2 SQIVND come from the germline V gene (reference sequence). V was shortened by 7 bases and J by 1 base, with 8 bases between the two germline ends. This CDR3 has 13 amino acids. CDR3 sequence reads: CASTMKSNQPQHF. CDR3 nucleotide sequence: TGTGCCAGTACAATGAAGAGCAATCAGCCCCAGCATTTT.

This clone was seen more than once but under ten times. This sequence joins TRBV9 and TRBJ1-2; maybe TRBD1 (5 bases). Per the germline V gene, CDR1 is SGDLS and CDR2 is YYNGEE. Deletions cut 3 bases from V and 6 bases from J, with 12 bases between. The CDR3 contains 13 residues. CDR3: CASSGEDINGYTF. CDR3 nucleotides: TGTGCCAGCAGCGGAGAGGACATAAATGGCTACACCTTC.

The chain joins TRBV5-1 to TRBJ2-3, with 11 bases aligning to TRBD2. Germline CDR1 and CDR2: SGHRS and YFSETQ. With V trimmed by 3 bases and J by 5 bases, 8 bases remained unmatched. The CDR3 contains 16 residues. This chain's CDR3 is CASSSLAGVVVDTQYF. The DNA of the CDR3 is TGCGCCAGCAGCTCACTAGCGGGAGTGGTGGTAGATACGCAGTATTTT. Full variable domain (remainder filled in from reference TRBV5-1 and TRBJ2-3): KAGVTQTPRYLIKTRGQQVTLSCSPISGHRSVSWYQQTPGQGLQFLFEYFSETQRNKGNFPGRFSGRQFSNSRSEMNVSTLELGDSALYLCASSSLAGVVVDTQYFGPGTRLTVL.

The chain uses TRBV24-1 and TRBJ2-3; 8 bases are shared with TRBD1. Germline CDR1 reads KGHDR; CDR2 reads SFDVKD. The CDR3 sequence is 15 residues long. The trim removed 5 bases at V and 0 bases at J, leaving 3 bases unmatched. The chain's CDR3 is CATSVWTGSTDTQYF. The DNA of the CDR3 is TGTGCCACCAGTGTCTGGACAGGGAGCACAGATACGCAGTATTTT.

The chain uses TRBV28 and TRBJ1-5; D unresolved. The CDR3 is made up of 12 amino acids. Germline CDR1 is MDHEN and CDR2 is SYDVKM. The ends were cut back, 7 bases at V and 7 bases at J, with 11 bases in the middle. CDR3 DNA: TGTGCCAGCACCATCTCCGGCCAGCCCCAGCATTTT. This translates into CASTISGQPQHF.